A single sample gave rise to the 22 T cell receptor beta chains below, sequenced in a study of blood T cell repertoires in COVID-19. Data came from immunoSEQ multiplex PCR; TCRdb stores just in-frame clones and leaves some out. The table has 200,000 to 250,000 clones, nearly 90% seen once; the top ten hold about 16%. The specimen was PBMCs or T cells enriched from blood (not recorded which). These TCRs come from a man aged 25-45 years who had been exposed to COVID-19.

The V call is TRBV2, the J call TRBJ2-7, with 9 bases identical to TRBD1. CDR1 and CDR2 from the germline V gene are SNHLY and FYNNEI. Unmatched junction bases numbered 14, after V lost 4 bases and J lost 1 base. The CDR3 length is 18 residues. CDR3 sequence reads: CASSVYKPGQGESYEQYF. CDR3 coding DNA: TGTGCCAGCAGTGTTTATAAACCGGGACAGGGAGAGTCCTACGAGCAGTACTTC.

The chain carries TRBV2 and TRBJ2-2; 11 bases are shared with TRBD2. The germline CDR1 and CDR2 sequences are SNHLY and FYNNEI. This CDR3 comprises 15 residues. With 8 bases clipped from V and 6 bases from J, the junction kept 8 bases outside the gene matches. CDR3 nucleotides: TGTGCCAGCGAGATTAGCGGGGGGGCCGCCGGGGAGCTGTTTTTT. Protein sequence: CASEISGGAAGELFF.

The V and J genes are TRBV2 and TRBJ1-1, with 11 bases matching TRBD1. This CDR3 spans 18 amino acids. J lost 5 bases, V lost 6 bases, and 17 bases had no gene match. Germline CDR1 and CDR2: SNHLY and FYNNEI. The CDR3 region is CASSDPRDRGTLGTEAFF. CDR3 nucleotide sequence: TGTGCCAGCAGCGACCCACGGGACAGGGGGACCTTGGGGACTGAAGCTTTCTTT.

This clone was counted once. The rearrangement uses TRBV30 and TRBJ2-3; weak D call: TRBD1 (6 bases). Germline CDR1 GTSNPN, CDR2 SVGIG (reference sequence). The CDR3 loop spans 13 amino acids. Trimming cost V 7 bases and J 3 bases, with 14 bases left between them. As DNA, the CDR3 is TGTGCCTACAGGGTGGCCTGGACAGATACGCAGTATTTT. It codes for CAYRVAWTDTQYF.

The V and J genes are TRBV10-3 and TRBJ2-3; 7 bases align to TRBD2. Germline CDR1 and CDR2: ENHRY and SYGVKD. V trimming: 2 bases; J trimming: 2 bases; junction bases outside the gene matches: 7. The CDR3 runs 16 residues. CDR3 sequence reads: CAISEIAGLFTDTQYF. The CDR3 DNA is TGTGCCATCAGTGAGATAGCGGGCCTCTTCACAGATACGCAGTATTTT.

This clone has just a few counts. This chain joins TRBV7-6 and TRBJ1-1; 8 bases fit TRBD1. Losses at the gene ends were 4 bases for V and 2 bases for J; bases not matched to a gene: 6. The CDR3 is 15 residues long. The germline gives CDR1 SGHVS, CDR2 FNYEAQ. The DNA of the CDR3 is TGTGCCAGCAGCTCTGGCGGACAGGGTAACACTGAAGCTTTCTTT. This gives the protein CASSSGGQGNTEAFF.

The V and J genes are TRBV27 and TRBJ1-1; 8 bases align to TRBD1. Germline loops: CDR1 MNHEY, CDR2 SMNVEV (reference sequence). The CDR3 is 14 residues long. The J segment lost 5 bases and the V segment lost 3 bases, leaving 5 bases of the junction unmatched. The CDR3 spells CASSLSRGQTEAFF. The CDR3 DNA follows: TGTGCCAGCAGTTTGTCCAGGGGGCAGACTGAAGCTTTCTTT.

V gene TRBV18 combines with J gene TRBJ2-6, with 8 bases fitting TRBD1. The V and J ends lost 3 bases and 1 base, in that order; junction bases with no gene match: 2. Looked up from germline, CDR1 is KGHSH and CDR2 is LQKENI. This CDR3 has 16 residues. CDR3 DNA: TGTGCCAGCTCACCCACAGGGGGGTCTGGGGCCAACGTCCTGACTTTC. It specifies CASSPTGGSGANVLTF.

The chain links TRBV5-1 to TRBJ2-1; a possible D gene is TRBD2 (5 bases). Germline V CDR1 and CDR2: SGHRS, YFSETQ. The CDR3 is 11 amino acids. V lost 2 bases to trimming and J lost 10 bases, with 7 bases between them. Here the CDR3 DNA reads TGCGCCAGCAGCTTACTAGGGGAGCAGTTCTTC. Its protein product is CASSLLGEQFF.

This clone was recorded only once. The rearrangement uses TRBV12-3 or TRBV12-4 and TRBJ1-2; D ambiguous. CDR3 length equals 12 residues. V was cut by 3 bases and J by 7 bases, with 9 bases left in between. The CDR3 DNA is TGTGCCAGCAGTTTGGAGGCTGTTGGCTACACCTTC. Protein sequence: CASSLEAVGYTF.

V gene TRBV6-4 combines with J gene TRBJ1-6, with 9 bases fitting TRBD1. V lost 6 bases, J lost 14 bases, and 17 bases stayed unmatched. This CDR3 contains 16 residues. The germline gives CDR1 MRHNA, CDR2 SNTAGT. The CDR3 bases are TGTGCCAGCAGAACCCCCGGTGGGACAGGGCATGATGCCCTCCACTTT. Its translation is CASRTPGGTGHDALHF.

This clone was seen a single time. The rearrangement uses TRBV6-5 and TRBJ2-7; D gene ambiguous. The V and J ends lost 4 bases and 1 base respectively, with 17 bases between them. Germline V gene data show CDR1 as MNHEY and CDR2 as SVGAGI. The CDR3 loop spans 16 amino acids. CDR3 nucleotide sequence: TGTGCCAGCAGTTTCTACCTTGACAACCCATCCTACGAGCAGTACTTC. Translating it yields CASSFYLDNPSYEQYF.

The rearrangement links TRBV3-1 (or the pseudogene TRBV3-2) to TRBJ1-2; 7 bases are shared with TRBD1. Germline V lookup: CDR1 LGHDT, CDR2 YNNKEL (reference sequence). With V trimmed by 0 bases and J by 1 base, 8 bases remained unmatched. This CDR3 has 17 residues. The CDR3 region is CASSQDMAGGGNYGYTF. The CDR3 DNA reads as TGTGCCAGCAGCCAAGATATGGCAGGGGGTGGTAACTATGGCTACACCTTC.

The chain combines TRBV7-2 with TRBJ1-5; possibly TRBD1 for D (6 bases). Germline assignment: CDR1 SGHTA and CDR2 FQGNSA. This CDR3 comprises 14 residues. V lost 5 bases and J lost 3, with 11 bases in between. The CDR3 reads CASSRDRNNQPQHF. The CDR3 DNA sequence: TGTGCCAGCAGCCGTGACAGGAACAATCAGCCCCAGCATTTT.

V usage is TRBV5-5 and J usage is TRBJ1-3; the D is unclear. The germline V gene has CDR1 SGHKS and CDR2 YYEKEE (reference sequence). With 5 bases removed from V and 0 bases from J, the gap between germline ends came to 12 bases. The CDR3 contains 15 residues. The CDR3 protein is CASSHLRFSGNTIYF. In nucleotides, the CDR3 is TGTGCCAGCAGTCACCTTAGATTCTCTGGAAACACCATATATTTT.

The chain has TRBV7-3 and TRBJ1-3; no clear D gene. V was shortened by 4 bases and J by 2 bases, with 12 bases between the two germline ends. This CDR3 has 15 residues. Germline V gives CDR1 SGHTA, CDR2 FQGTGA. The CDR3 loop is CASSSIGSPGNTIYF. The CDR3 region has the DNA TGTGCCAGCAGCTCAATAGGGAGCCCTGGAAACACCATATATTTT.

This clone was seen a few times. V is TRBV5-5 and J is TRBJ2-7; D is ambiguous. Germline CDR1 and CDR2: SGHKS and YYEKEE (reference sequence). V was pared by 4 bases and J by 3 bases, with 5 bases between. This CDR3 has 11 amino acids. For the CDR3, the DNA is TGTGCCAGCAGCCTTTACTACGAGCAGTACTTC. Its protein product is CASSLYYEQYF.

V is TRBV3-1 (or the pseudogene TRBV3-2) and J is TRBJ1-5, with a weak D call TRBD1 (5 bases). The V and J ends lost 0 bases and 7 bases respectively, with 13 bases between them. Germline assignment: CDR1 LGHDT and CDR2 YNNKEL (reference sequence). The CDR3 covers 15 residues. CDR3 loop: CASSQDTGGRQPQHF. The CDR3 region has the DNA TGTGCCAGCAGCCAAGATACGGGGGGAAGGCAGCCCCAGCATTTT.

The J gene is TRBJ1-1, the V gene TRBV5-1; perhaps TRBD1 as D (6 bases). The V gene lost 0 bases and the J gene lost 3 bases, with 12 bases spanning the gap. Per germline, CDR1 SGHRS and CDR2 YFSETQ. The CDR3 contains 15 residues. CDR3 DNA sequence: TGCGCCAGCAGCTTGGAGGGACATCCCGACACTGAAGCTTTCTTT. Its protein product is CASSLEGHPDTEAFF.

This chain joins TRBV9 and TRBJ2-5, with 10 bases identical to TRBD1. Germline loops: CDR1 SGDLS, CDR2 YYNGEE. This CDR3 spans 16 amino acids. V shed 4 bases, J shed 2 bases, and the junction held 8 bases outside the gene matches. The CDR3 sequence: CASSRPGQGFQETQYF. In DNA, the CDR3 is TGTGCCAGCAGCCGACCGGGACAGGGGTTTCAAGAGACCCAGTACTTC.

The chain employs TRBV11-2 and TRBJ2-5; 7 nucleotides line up with TRBD1. This CDR3 has 14 residues. Germline V lookup: CDR1 SGHAT, CDR2 FQNNGV. The trim removed 1 base at V and 5 bases at J, leaving 4 bases unmatched. The CDR3 DNA reads TGTGCCAGCAGCTTAGGACAGGGCTGGGAGACCCAGTACTTC. Translating gives CASSLGQGWETQYF.

The gene calls are TRBV12-3 or TRBV12-4 and TRBJ1-1, with 8 bases lining up with TRBD1. The V and J ends lost 6 bases and 5 bases, in that order; junction bases with no gene match: 5. CDR3 length: 13 amino acids. The CDR3 DNA follows: TGTGCCAGCAGCCCAGGGGGCCGAACTGAAGCTTTCTTT. Translation gives CASSPGGRTEAFF.